This is a list of T cell receptor beta chains from one sample in a study of cytomegalovirus exposure and HLA in healthy donors. Libraries were prepared by immunoSEQ multiplex PCR; TCRdb keeps only in-frame clonotypes and omits some of them. The data contain roughly 200,000 clones, 76% of them singletons. The sequencing input was PBMCs. These receptors were obtained from a man aged 18 to 30 in good health and CMV-seronegative. CDR3s include the opening cysteine and the closing phenylalanine or tryptophan. The order of the fields is clone size, V gene, J gene, CDR3 protein. Clone size appears in some rows only: once, few, many, or a class for an expanded clone.

once	TRBV6-1	TRBJ1-2	CASSTGQGTGYTF
-	TRBV19	TRBJ2-7	CASSVSGTGTEQYF
-	TRBV6-1	TRBJ1-5	CAGSDGGLTHQPQHF
-	TRBV30	TRBJ1-3	CAWSAGTGVGNTIYF
-	TRBV27	TRBJ2-5	CASSLYGTGNQEQYF
-	TRBV9	TRBJ2-1	CASSVVGDGKYNEQFF
few	TRBV5-1	TRBJ1-2	CASSLAPGGEGYTF
-	TRBV7-9	TRBJ1-3	CASGAQGAGNTIYF
few	TRBV5-4	TRBJ1-1	CASSRTTVKNTEAFF
few	TRBV10-1	TRBJ2-1	CASSGTHSSYNEQFF
-	TRBV7-9	TRBJ2-3	CSSSPASGRAGVTDTQYF
-	TRBV28	TRBJ1-5	CASSLGQGSDSNQPQHF
few	TRBV27	TRBJ1-3	CASRITAGGGNTIYF
-	TRBV30	TRBJ2-5	CAWRGAETQYF
-	TRBV27	TRBJ2-1	CASSFHGLAGGNEQFF
-	TRBV12-5	TRBJ1-1	CASGGDIATEAFF
-	TRBV5-1	TRBJ1-1	CASSMTGEAGTEAFF
few	TRBV9	TRBJ2-1	CASSVDLAGVYEQFF
-	TRBV19	TRBJ1-5	CASSPGGSNQPQHF
once	TRBV5-4	TRBJ2-7	CASSLGTSVIYEQYF
-	TRBV4-1	TRBJ2-2	CASSPTYRGTNTGELFF
-	TRBV2	TRBJ1-3	CASGRDRAGNTIYF
-	TRBV18	TRBJ2-3	CASSPKAGGPSDTQYF
-	TRBV19	TRBJ2-7	CASSIGTGEYEQYF
-	TRBV5-1	TRBJ1-2	CASSLDRSSANYGYTF